Reported below is one TCR beta chain. These data come from a study of blood T cell dynamics during melanoma immunotherapy. Study context: Patients with metastatic melanoma got pembrolizumab or nivolumab-ipilimumab as first-line care.

Sequencing used immunoSEQ multiplex PCR; TCRdb keeps in-frame clones, though not all of them. The data contain tens of thousands of clones, around 88% of them singletons. CDR1 and CDR2 (germline): SGHNT, YENEEA. The CDR3 sequence is 14 residues long. The V and J ends lost 1 base and 1 base respectively, with 8 bases between them. Time point of the sample: pre-treatment baseline. Patients with prior systemic cancer treatment, concomitant immunosuppressants, or other active malignancies were excluded. Source: blood, taken from a patient treated with checkpoint blockade. The receptor was isolated from a human donor with melanoma. The chain carries TRBV11-3 and TRBJ2-7; D is unclear. CDR3 residues: CASSLGPASYEQYF. The CDR3, as DNA: TGTGCCAGCAGCTTAGGTCCAGCGTCCTACGAGCAGTACTTC.